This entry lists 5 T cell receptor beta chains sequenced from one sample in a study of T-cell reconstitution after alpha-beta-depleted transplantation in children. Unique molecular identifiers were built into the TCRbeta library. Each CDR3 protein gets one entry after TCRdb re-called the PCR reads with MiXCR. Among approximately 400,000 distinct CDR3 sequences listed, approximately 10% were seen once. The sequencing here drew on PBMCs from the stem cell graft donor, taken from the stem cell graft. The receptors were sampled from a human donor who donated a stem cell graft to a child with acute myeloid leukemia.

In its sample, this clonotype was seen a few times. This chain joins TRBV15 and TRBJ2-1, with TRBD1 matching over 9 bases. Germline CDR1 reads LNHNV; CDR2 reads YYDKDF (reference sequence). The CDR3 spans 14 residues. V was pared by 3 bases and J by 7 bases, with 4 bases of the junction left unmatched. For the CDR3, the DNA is TGTGCCACCAGCAGGGGGACAGGGAGGAATGAGCAGTTCTTC. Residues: CATSRGTGRNEQFF.

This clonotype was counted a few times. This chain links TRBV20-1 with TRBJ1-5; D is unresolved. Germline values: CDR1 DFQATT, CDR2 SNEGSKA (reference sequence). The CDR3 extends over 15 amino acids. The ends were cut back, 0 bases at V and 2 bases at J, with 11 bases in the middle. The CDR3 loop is CSARDPGVGNQPQHF. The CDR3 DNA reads TGCAGTGCTAGAGATCCAGGAGTTGGCAATCAGCCCCAGCATTTT.

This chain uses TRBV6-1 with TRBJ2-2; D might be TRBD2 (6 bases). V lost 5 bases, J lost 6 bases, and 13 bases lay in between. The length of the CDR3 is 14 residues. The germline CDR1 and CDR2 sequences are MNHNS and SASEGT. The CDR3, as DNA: TGTGCCAGCAGTCCTTATATAGCGGCCGGGGAGCTGTTTTTT. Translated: CASSPYIAAGELFF.

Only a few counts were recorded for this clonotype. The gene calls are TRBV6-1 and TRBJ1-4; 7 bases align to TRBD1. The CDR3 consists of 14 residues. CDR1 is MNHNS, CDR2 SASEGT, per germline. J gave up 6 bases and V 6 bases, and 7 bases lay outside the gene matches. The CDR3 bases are TGTGCCAGCAGAGGGGACAGAGAATATGAAAAACTGTTTTTT. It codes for CASRGDREYEKLFF.

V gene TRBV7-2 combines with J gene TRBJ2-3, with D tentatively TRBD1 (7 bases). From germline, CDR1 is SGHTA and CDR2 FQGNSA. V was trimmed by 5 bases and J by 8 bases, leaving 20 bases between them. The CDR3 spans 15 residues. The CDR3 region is CASSPGAQGGGTQYF. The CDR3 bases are TGTGCCAGCAGCCCGGGGGCGCAGGGGGGCGGTACGCAGTATTTT.